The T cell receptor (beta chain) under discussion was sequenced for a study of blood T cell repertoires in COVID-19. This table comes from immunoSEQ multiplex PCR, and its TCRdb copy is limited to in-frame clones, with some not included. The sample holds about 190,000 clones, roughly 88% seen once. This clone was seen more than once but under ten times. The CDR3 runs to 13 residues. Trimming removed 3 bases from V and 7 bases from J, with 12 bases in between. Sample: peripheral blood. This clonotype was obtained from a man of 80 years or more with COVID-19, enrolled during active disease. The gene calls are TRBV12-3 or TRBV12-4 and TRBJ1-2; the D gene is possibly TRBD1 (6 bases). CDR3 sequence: CASSFNTGIGYTF. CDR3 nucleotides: TGTGCCAGCAGTTTTAACACAGGGATTGGCTACACCTTC.